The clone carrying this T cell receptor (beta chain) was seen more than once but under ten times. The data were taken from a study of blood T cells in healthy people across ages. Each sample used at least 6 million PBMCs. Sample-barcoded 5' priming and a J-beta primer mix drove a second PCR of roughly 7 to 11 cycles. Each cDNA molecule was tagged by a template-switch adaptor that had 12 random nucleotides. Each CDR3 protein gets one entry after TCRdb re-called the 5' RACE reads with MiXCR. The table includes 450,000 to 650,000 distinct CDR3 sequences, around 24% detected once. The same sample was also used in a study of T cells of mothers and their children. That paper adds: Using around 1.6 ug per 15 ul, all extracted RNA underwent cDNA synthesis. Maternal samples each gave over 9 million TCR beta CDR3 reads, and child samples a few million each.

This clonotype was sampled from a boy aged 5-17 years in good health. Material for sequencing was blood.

CDR3 sequence: CATSRDLNFFGGHLNTGELFF. In nucleotides, the CDR3 is TGTGCCACCAGCAGAGATCTCAATTTTTTCGGGGGACATCTGAACACCGGGGAGCTGTTTTTT. The chain recombines TRBV15 with TRBJ2-2; either TRBD1 or TRBD2 may supply D (6 bases each). The V and J ends lost 0 bases and 1 base respectively, with 24 bases between them. Germline CDR1 and CDR2: LNHNV and YYDKDF (reference sequence). CDR3 length: 21 residues.